The entry below gives a single T cell receptor (beta chain) sequence along with its context. The clone's antigen remains unknown. Base quality data are lacking; no much larger clone is found one base away. This record belongs to a study of T-cell memory formation after mild COVID-19 (dated by TCRdb to about 2021). Background on the whole study: TCR sequence clusters from the two donors were largely donor specific. Longitudinal TCRalpha and TCRbeta repertoire sequencing tracked T-cell clones expanding and contracting after mild COVID-19 in two donors. Two young, previously healthy adult volunteers made up the cohort, one male and one female. Points the paper makes about the study in general: Some responding clones were detected in pre-infection memory, which suggested that pre-existing cross-reactive memory T cells had joined the SARS-CoV-2 response. Contracting CD4+ clones were found mainly in CM and EM memory subsets, while CD8+ clones were enriched in EMRA. The second-wave clones that peaked on day 37 were not confirmed to be SARS-CoV-2 specific. Only a couple of mild cases were covered by the study, and larger cohorts that include severe cases with pre-infection samples were considered necessary. Clones that contracted from day 15 to 85 showed balanced CD4/CD8 phenotypes, whereas a second wave of clones that expanded from day 15 to 37 leaned towards CD4+.

Ficoll-Paque density gradient centrifugation was the method used to isolate PBMCs. The run used an Illumina NovaSeq 6000. TCRalpha and TCRbeta cDNA libraries were constructed by 5'RACE with constant-segment primers, with sample barcodes and unique molecular identifiers being introduced. Trizol reagent was used to extract RNA from every sample. Library amplification was performed in two PCR steps, and a second sample barcode and Illumina TruSeq adapters were introduced in the second step. Libraries were sequenced on an Illumina NovaSeq with 2 x 150 bp paired-end reads. Concerning the study's data processing: With migec v1.2.7, reads were demultiplexed and then collapsed into UMI-guided consensus sequences. Using mixcr v2.1.11, UMI consensuses were aligned to TRA and TRB V and J templates and then assembled into clonotypes. A clonotype was counted as expanded or contracted only when both edgeR and NoisET called the clonotype significant, with the noise models trained on biological replicates. For edgeR calls, a false discovery rate-adjusted p below 0.01 and a log2 fold-change threshold of 1 were applied. As an exploratory analysis of dynamics, max-normalized trajectories of the 1000 most abundant clonotypes were examined by PCA with hierarchical clustering. Each responding clone was given a CD4 or CD8 phenotype based on the CD4+ and CD8+ repertoires, which had been sequenced separately. TCRdb reprocessing: public reads trimmed at Q25 with fastp, clones called with MiXCR, in-frame beta chains kept. Here each entry gathers all rows of one CDR3 protein and keeps the most common genes and DNA. These V and J calls derive from TCRdb rather than the authors' analysis. The sample table shows about 200,000 distinct CDR3 sequences, and around 18% are seen once. Of the sample, roughly 2.3% falls within the top ten clones.

Material for sequencing was PBMCs or a T cell subset sorted from them (not recorded which). This receptor was taken from an adult woman who had mild COVID-19 (a few samples of this study predate the infection). The sample titles of this study are shuffled in the database, so cell type and time point are left out; the donor was told from shared clones.

The base sequence is TGCAGTGCTAATCCGGCTAGCGGGGACTCCTACGAGCAGTACTTC. It encodes CSANPASGDSYEQYF. The rearrangement combines TRBV20-1 with TRBJ2-7, and 9 junction bases match TRBD2. Unmatched junction bases come to 7, with V trimmed by 4 bases and J by 0 bases. CDR1 and CDR2, looked up from the germline V gene (reference sequence), are DFQATT and SNEGSKA. From cysteine to phenylalanine, the CDR3 is 15 amino acids long. Solely the CDR3 DNA is kept, with 45 bases framed from the first base.